These 16 T cell receptor beta chains were all obtained from the same sample, sequenced in a study of T cell repertoires in cytomegalovirus infection. One entry per CDR3 protein results from TCRdb running MiXCR on the reads. Of hundreds of thousands of distinct CDR3 sequences in the sample, roughly a third were seen once. Sequenced: PBMCs. These receptor sequences come from a human donor in good health (CMV status not recorded). Some clones in this sample may be carry-over from other donors' samples.

The gene calls are TRBV19 and TRBJ2-1; no clear D gene. Trimming stripped 4 bases from V and 6 bases from J, with 13 bases between. The length of the CDR3 is 14 residues. Germline assignment: CDR1 LNHDA and CDR2 SQIVND (reference sequence). The CDR3 is CASSRSALPNEQFF. The CDR3 DNA is TGTGCCAGTAGTAGAAGTGCTCTACCCAATGAGCAGTTCTTC.

This clonotype was recorded at least ten times. This chain uses TRBV7-6 with TRBJ2-1, with 7 positions matching TRBD1. This CDR3 has 16 amino acids. Unmatched junction bases numbered 2, after V lost 0 bases and J lost 0 bases. The germline gives CDR1 SGHVS, CDR2 FNYEAQ. Here the CDR3 DNA reads TGTGCCAGCAGCTTAGCGGCAGGGGGCTCCTACAATGAGCAGTTCTTC. This translates into CASSLAAGGSYNEQFF.

J is TRBJ1-1 and V is TRBV6-6, with D possibly being TRBD1 (6 bases). The CDR3 runs to 18 residues. The V end lost 4 bases, the J end lost 0 bases, and 21 bases lay between the germline ends. Germline V lookup: CDR1 MNHNY, CDR2 SVGAGI (reference sequence). The CDR3 DNA is TGTGCCAGCAGTTGGGAGTCAGGGGAGACGACCATGAACACTGAAGCTTTCTTT. Its translation: CASSWESGETTMNTEAFF.

The V gene is TRBV10-3, the J gene TRBJ1-5, with D perhaps matching TRBD1 (6 bases). The ends were cut back, 6 bases at V and 3 bases at J, with 15 bases in the middle. The CDR3 length is 15 residues. Germline loops: CDR1 ENHRY, CDR2 SYGVKD. CDR3: CAISTGTPDNQPQHF. The CDR3 DNA follows: TGTGCCATCAGCACCGGGACACCGGACAATCAGCCCCAGCATTTT.

The rearrangement joins TRBV5-4 to TRBJ2-3, with D unresolved. Trimming left V 3 bases short and J 2 bases short, with 13 bases between. Germline CDR1 SGHNT, CDR2 YYREEE (reference sequence). CDR3 size: 15 residues. DNA for the CDR3: TGTGCCAGCAGCTCTCTAGGGTTTGACACAGATACGCAGTATTTT. It yields the protein CASSSLGFDTDTQYF.

A single count supports this clonotype. The V call is TRBV2, the J call TRBJ1-2; TRBD1 might be the D (6 bases). Germline CDR1 and CDR2: SNHLY and FYNNEI. The CDR3 is 16 residues long. V was pared by 2 bases and J by 4 bases, with 17 bases between. The CDR3 nucleotides read TGTGCCAGCAGTGAATTGTGGGGGGGCGCGCTCTATGGCTACACCTTC. It specifies CASSELWGGALYGYTF.

The sample holds a few counts of this clonotype. This chain connects TRBV11-1 to TRBJ2-3; either TRBD1 or TRBD2 may supply D (5 bases each). CDR3 length: 17 amino acids. Germline lookup yields CDR1 SGHAT and CDR2 FQDESV (reference sequence). V gave up 1 base and J gave up 2 bases, with 16 bases separating them. DNA for the CDR3: TGTGCCAGCAGCTTAGGCCAGGGACGTATCTACACAGATACGCAGTATTTT. Its protein product is CASSLGQGRIYTDTQYF. The variable domain in full, completed from reference TRBV11-1 and TRBJ2-3, reads EAEVAQSPRYKITEKSQAVAFWCDPISGHATLYWYRQILGQGPELLVQFQDESVVDDSQLPKDRFSAERLKGVDSTLKIQPAELGDSAMYLCASSLGQGRIYTDTQYFGPGTRLTVL.

This clonotype has just a few counts. The chain recombines TRBV28 with TRBJ2-2; 11 positions agree with TRBD1. The CDR3 extends over 16 amino acids. Losses at the gene ends were 5 bases for V and 5 bases for J; bases not matched to a gene: 7. Germline CDR1 is MDHEN and CDR2 is SYDVKM. The CDR3 nucleotides are TGTGCCAGCAGTCTGGACAGGGGGCGCCGGACCGGGGAGCTGTTTTTT. It encodes CASSLDRGRRTGELFF.

This clonotype came up a few times. The chain recombines TRBV10-3 with TRBJ2-2; perhaps TRBD1 as D (6 bases). The V gene's germline CDR1 is ENHRY and CDR2 SYGVKD. The CDR3 has 13 amino acids. V was clipped by 6 bases and J by 6 bases, with 11 bases between them. The DNA for the CDR3 is TGTGCCATCAGGAAAACAGGGCCCGGGGAGCTGTTTTTT. Encoded protein: CAIRKTGPGELFF.

The CDR3: CASSLGRVYEQFF. CDR3 DNA sequence: TGTGCCAGCAGCTTAGGACGGGTTTATGAGCAGTTCTTC. This rearrangement joins TRBV7-9 to TRBJ2-1, with unresolved D. V gave up 1 base and J gave up 8 bases, with 9 bases separating them. This CDR3 is built from 13 residues. CDR1 is SEHNR, CDR2 FQNEAQ, per germline (reference sequence).

This clonotype appeared many times. The J gene is TRBJ2-7, the V gene TRBV7-9; 11 positions match TRBD1. The CDR3 runs to 13 residues. V shed 3 bases, J shed 7 bases, and the junction held 2 bases outside the gene matches. The germline V gene encodes CDR1 SEHNR and CDR2 FQNEAQ (reference sequence). CDR3 coding DNA: TGTGCCAGCAGCTTGGGACAGGGGGGGGAGCAGTACTTC. Its protein is CASSLGQGGEQYF.

This clonotype was seen only a few times. The V gene is TRBV28, the J gene TRBJ2-1, with 10 positions matching TRBD1. The V segment lost 3 bases and the J segment 7 bases; nucleotides outside the gene matches: 9. Germline V gene data show CDR1 as MDHEN and CDR2 as SYDVKM. This CDR3 spans 16 amino acids. CDR3 nucleotides: TGTGCCAGCAGTTTCCGAGACAGGGGGCCAGGAAATGAGCAGTTCTTC. Protein product: CASSFRDRGPGNEQFF.

V and J are TRBV30 and TRBJ1-1; 8 bases line up with TRBD1. The germline V gene encodes CDR1 GTSNPN and CDR2 SVGIG (reference sequence). Trimming removed 5 bases from V and 9 bases from J; junction bases left unmatched: 11. The CDR3 sequence is 13 residues long. DNA for the CDR3: TGTGCCTGGGGGCTCCCAGGGGGCCCTCAAGCTTTCTTT. This codes for CAWGLPGGPQAFF.

In this sample, this clonotype turned up a few times. This sequence joins TRBV5-4 and TRBJ2-3; D gene unclear. Germline V gives CDR1 SGHNT, CDR2 YYREEE (reference sequence). The CDR3 contains 18 residues. Deletions cut 1 base from V and 0 bases from J, with 18 bases between. This chain's CDR3 is CASSLFPPTMGSTDTQYF. CDR3 DNA: TGTGCCAGCAGCTTGTTCCCGCCAACGATGGGAAGCACAGATACGCAGTATTTT.

A few counts support this clonotype. This rearrangement joins TRBV14 to TRBJ2-1; D unresolved. Germline assignment: CDR1 SGHDN and CDR2 FVKESK. The CDR3 is 15 residues long. Trimming left V 5 bases short and J 9 bases short, with 20 bases between. This CDR3 is CASSGVLADPFEQFF. CDR3 coding DNA: TGTGCCAGCAGCGGAGTTCTGGCGGACCCATTTGAGCAGTTCTTC.

The chain is built from TRBV29-1 and TRBJ2-2, with D possibly matching TRBD2 (7 bases). V lost 6 bases to trimming and J lost 0 bases, with 14 bases between them. There are 15 residues in the CDR3. The germline gives CDR1 SQVTM, CDR2 ANQGSEA. Here the CDR3 DNA reads TGCAGCGTGGGGGCGGGGGCCGCGAACACCGGGGAGCTGTTTTTT. Translating gives CSVGAGAANTGELFF.